This paragraph covers one T cell receptor beta chain sequence. Its antigen is still unknown. This record comes from a study of PD-L1 blockade in urothelial cancer. The overall study: Men with urothelial cancer arising in the bladder made up about 85% of the roughly 29 patients.

The CDR3 is 17 amino acids. The V and J ends lost 8 bases and 5 bases, in that order; junction bases with no gene match: 19. CDR1 is KGHSH, CDR2 LQKENI, per germline. TCR analog templates of synthetic origin were spiked into each PCR. Clones were read by immunoSEQ multiplex PCR, and TCRdb kept only the in-frame ones, dropping some. The sample gives 30,000 to 40,000 clones, roughly four fifths of which show up once; under 8% is in the top ten. Study results and limitations: Below-median pretreatment blood TCR clonality was associated with improved progression-free and overall survival.

Time point in this sample: pretreatment peripheral blood. The chain combines TRBV18 with TRBJ2-5, with 8 bases aligning to TRBD1. This material consisted of PBMCs, taken around atezolizumab (anti-PD-L1) treatment. This clonotype originated in a man aged 55-75 years with urothelial cancer. The CDR3 DNA reads as TGTGCCAGCAGCCCATTGATGTTAGCGCAGGGGGCCGAGACCCAGTACTTC. Its translation is CASSPLMLAQGAETQYF.